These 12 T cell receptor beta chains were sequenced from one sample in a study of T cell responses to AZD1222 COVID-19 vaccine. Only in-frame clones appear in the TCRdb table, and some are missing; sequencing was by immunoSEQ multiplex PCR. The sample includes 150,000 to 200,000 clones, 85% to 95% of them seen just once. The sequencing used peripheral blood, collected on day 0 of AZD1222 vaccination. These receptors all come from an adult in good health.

CDR3 bases: TGCAGCGTCGGGAACGCTGGTTACTACGAGCAGTACTTC. Residues: CSVGNAGYYEQYF. The gene calls are TRBV29-1 and TRBJ2-7; perhaps TRBD2 as D (5 bases). Germline V lookup: CDR1 SQVTM, CDR2 ANQGSEA. The CDR3 runs to 13 residues. Trimming cost V 6 bases and J 3 bases, with 15 bases left between them.

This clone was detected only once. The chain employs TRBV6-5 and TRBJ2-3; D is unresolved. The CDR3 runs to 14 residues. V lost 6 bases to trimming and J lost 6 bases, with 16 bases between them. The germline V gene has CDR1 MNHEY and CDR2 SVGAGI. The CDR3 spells CASRARRHLDTQYF. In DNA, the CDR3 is TGTGCCAGCAGGGCAAGACGGCATCTGGATACGCAGTATTTT.

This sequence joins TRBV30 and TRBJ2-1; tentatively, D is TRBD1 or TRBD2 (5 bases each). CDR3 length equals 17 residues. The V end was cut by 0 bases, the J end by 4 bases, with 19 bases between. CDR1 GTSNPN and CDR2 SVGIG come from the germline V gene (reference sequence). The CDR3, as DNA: TGTGCCTGGAGTGTAACGGGGCTTGGGTTGGATTACAATGAGCAGTTCTTC. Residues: CAWSVTGLGLDYNEQFF.

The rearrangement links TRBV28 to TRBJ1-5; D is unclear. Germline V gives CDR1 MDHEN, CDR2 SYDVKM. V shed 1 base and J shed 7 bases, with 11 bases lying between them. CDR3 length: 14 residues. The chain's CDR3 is CASSLYGMGQPQHF. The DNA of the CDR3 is TGTGCCAGCAGTTTATACGGGATGGGGCAGCCCCAGCATTTT.

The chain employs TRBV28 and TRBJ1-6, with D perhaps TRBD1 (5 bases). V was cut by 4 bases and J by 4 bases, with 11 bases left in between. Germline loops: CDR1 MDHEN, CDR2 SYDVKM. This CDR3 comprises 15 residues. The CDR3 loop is CASSSGAQYNSPLHF. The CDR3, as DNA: TGTGCCAGCAGTTCCGGGGCCCAATATAATTCACCCCTCCACTTT.

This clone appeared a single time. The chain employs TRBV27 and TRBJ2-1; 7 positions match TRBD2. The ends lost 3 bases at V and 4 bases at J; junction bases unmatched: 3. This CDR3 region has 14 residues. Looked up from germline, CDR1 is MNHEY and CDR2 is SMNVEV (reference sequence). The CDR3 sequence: CASSLRGGYNEQFF. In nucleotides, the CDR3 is TGTGCCAGCAGTTTGCGGGGAGGGTACAATGAGCAGTTCTTC.

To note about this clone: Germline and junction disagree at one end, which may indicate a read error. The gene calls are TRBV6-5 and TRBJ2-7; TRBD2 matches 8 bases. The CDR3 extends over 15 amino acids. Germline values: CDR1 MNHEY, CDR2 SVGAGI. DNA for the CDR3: TGTGCTAGCAGTTTTGTCCCTACTAGCGGATACGAGCAGTACTTC. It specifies CASSFVPTSGYEQYF.

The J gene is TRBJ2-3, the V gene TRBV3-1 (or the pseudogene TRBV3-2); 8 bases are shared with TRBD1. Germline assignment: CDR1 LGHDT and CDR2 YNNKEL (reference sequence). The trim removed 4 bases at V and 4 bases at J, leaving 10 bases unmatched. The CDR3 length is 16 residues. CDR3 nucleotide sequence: TGTGCCAGCAGCCTGCGAGGACAGGGCCGTGCAGATACGCAGTATTTT. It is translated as CASSLRGQGRADTQYF.

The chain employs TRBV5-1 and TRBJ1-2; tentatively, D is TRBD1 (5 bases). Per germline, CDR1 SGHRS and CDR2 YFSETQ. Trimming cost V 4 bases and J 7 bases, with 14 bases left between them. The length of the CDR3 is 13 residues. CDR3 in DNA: TGCGCCAGCAGCCTCGGGCAGGGAAGTGGCTACACCTTC. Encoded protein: CASSLGQGSGYTF.

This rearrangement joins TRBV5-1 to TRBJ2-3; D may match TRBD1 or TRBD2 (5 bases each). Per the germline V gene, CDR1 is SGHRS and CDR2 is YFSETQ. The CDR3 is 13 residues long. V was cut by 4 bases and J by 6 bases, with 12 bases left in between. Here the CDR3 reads CASSISEGDTQYF. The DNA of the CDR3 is TGCGCCAGCAGCATCTCAGAGGGGGATACGCAGTATTTT.

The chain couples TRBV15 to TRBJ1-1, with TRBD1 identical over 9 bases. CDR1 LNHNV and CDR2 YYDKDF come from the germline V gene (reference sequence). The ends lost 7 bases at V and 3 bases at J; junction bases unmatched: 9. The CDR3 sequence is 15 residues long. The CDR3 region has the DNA TGTGCCACCACCATATACAGGGGGCCGGACACTGAAGCTTTCTTT. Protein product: CATTIYRGPDTEAFF. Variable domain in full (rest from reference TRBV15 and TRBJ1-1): DAMVIQNPRYQVTQFGKPVTLSCSQTLNHNVMYWYQQKSSQAPKLLFHYYDKDFNNEADTPDNFQSRRPNTSFCFLDIRSPGLGDTAMYLCATTIYRGPDTEAFFGQGTRLTVV.

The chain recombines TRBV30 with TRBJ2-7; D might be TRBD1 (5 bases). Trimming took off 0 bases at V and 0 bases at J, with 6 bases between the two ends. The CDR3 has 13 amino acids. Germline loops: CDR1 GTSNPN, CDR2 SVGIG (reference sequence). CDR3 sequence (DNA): TGTGCCTGGAGTGTCGACAGCTCCTACGAGCAGTACTTC. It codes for CAWSVDSSYEQYF.